These T cell receptor beta chains were read from a single sample in a study of blood T cell repertoires in COVID-19. Sequencing used immunoSEQ multiplex PCR; TCRdb keeps in-frame clones, though not all of them. Among a few hundred thousand clones, roughly 80% were seen once, and the ten largest hold about 4.9%. Input material: PBMCs or T cells enriched from blood (not recorded which). These receptors were collected from a woman aged 45-59 years who had recovered from COVID-19. CDR3s include the opening cysteine and the closing phenylalanine or tryptophan. A D gene is named only where the DNA matches it firmly. Size values are once, few and many counts, or a class for expanded clones, and some rows have none.

j_call d_call v_call clone_size cdr3_aa cdr3_nt
TRBJ1-1 NA TRBV7-8 NA CASSLLGVNTEAFF TGTGCCAGCAGCCTCCTTGGAGTGAACACTGAAGCTTTCTTT
TRBJ1-5 TRBD1 TRBV2 few CASSEEGQFSVQHF TGTGCCAGCAGTGAAGAGGGACAGTTCTCTGTACAGCATTTT
TRBJ1-4 NA TRBV13 NA CASSLSRAGENEKLFF TGTGCCAGCAGCTTAAGTCGGGCAGGGGAGAATGAAAAACTGTTTTTT
TRBJ1-1 TRBD1 TRBV29-1 NA CSVAFGTGGTEAFF TGCAGCGTTGCCTTCGGGACAGGGGGCACTGAAGCTTTCTTT
TRBJ1-2 NA TRBV7-9 NA CASSLNQGTYGYTF TGTGCCAGCAGCTTGAACCAGGGGACCTATGGCTACACCTTC
TRBJ2-1 TRBD1 TRBV19 NA CASSIGTGGAYNEQFF TGTGCCAGTAGTATAGGAACAGGGGGCGCATACAATGAGCAGTTCTTC
TRBJ1-3 NA TRBV12-5 NA CASGLSGGSGNTIYF TGTGCTAGTGGTTTGAGTGGCGGGTCTGGAAACACCATATATTTT
TRBJ1-1 TRBD1 TRBV2 NA CASSQTGKVSGAFF TGTGCCAGCAGCCAGACAGGGAAAGTGTCTGGAGCTTTCTTT
TRBJ1-6 NA TRBV5-1 NA CASSLGQGSNSPLHF TGCGCCAGCAGCTTGGGTCAGGGGTCAAATTCACCCCTCCACTTT
TRBJ1-6 NA TRBV6-5 NA CASSYFGGQGYSPLHF TGTGCCAGCAGTTACTTTGGGGGACAAGGGTATTCACCCCTCCACTTT
TRBJ2-5 TRBD2 TRBV7-2 NA CASSSAGGARETQYF TGTGCCAGCAGCTCTGCGGGAGGTGCGAGAGAGACCCAGTACTTC
TRBJ1-6 TRBD1 TRBV5-1 few CASSAGTGDYYNSPLHF TGCGCCAGCAGCGCCGGGACAGGGGACTATTATAATTCACCCCTCCACTTT
TRBJ1-4 NA TRBV12-3/TRBV12-4 NA CASSRTEFGELFF TGTGCCAGCAGTCGGACAGAGTTTGGGGAACTGTTTTTT
TRBJ1-2 TRBD1 TRBV7-9 NA CASSSQGSGYGYTF TGTGCCAGCAGCTCACAGGGGTCGGGTTATGGCTACACCTTC
TRBJ1-6 TRBD1 TRBV2 NA CASSSVLGQGSSPLHF TGTGCCAGCAGTTCAGTACTGGGACAGGGATCCTCACCCCTCCACTTT
TRBJ1-5 TRBD1 TRBV28 NA CASSEQGYSNQPQHF TGTGCCAGCAGCGAACAGGGGTATAGCAATCAGCCCCAGCATTTT
TRBJ1-3 NA TRBV19 NA CASSIPGAVGNTIYF TGTGCCAGTAGTATTCCAGGGGCGGTTGGAAACACCATATATTTT
TRBJ2-1 TRBD2 TRBV19 NA CASSPNRLAGDRGNEQFF TGTGCCAGTAGTCCCAATCGACTAGCGGGAGATAGAGGCAATGAGCAGTTCTTC
TRBJ1-2 TRBD1 TRBV6-1 NA CASSEDRVLYGYTF TGTGCCAGCAGTGAGGACAGGGTACTGTATGGCTACACCTTC
TRBJ1-1 TRBD1 TRBV19 NA CASSIDRDREAFF TGTGCCAGTAGTATAGACCGGGACAGAGAAGCTTTCTTT
TRBJ2-1 TRBD2 TRBV11-2 NA CASSSRLAGQGEQFF TGTGCCAGCAGCTCTCGACTAGCGGGGCAAGGTGAGCAGTTCTTC
TRBJ2-7 TRBD1 TRBV27 NA CASRDRENSYEQYF TGTGCCAGTAGAGACAGGGAGAACTCCTACGAGCAGTACTTC
TRBJ2-5 NA TRBV12-3/TRBV12-4 few CASRGIFQETQYF TGTGCCAGCCGGGGGATCTTCCAAGAGACCCAGTACTTC
TRBJ2-7 TRBD2 TRBV7-2 NA CASRSGAGGYEQYF TGTGCCAGCAGAAGCGGCGCGGGGGGCTACGAGCAGTACTTC
TRBJ1-1 NA TRBV5-1 NA CASSPGGIRTEAFF TGCGCCAGCAGCCCGGGGGGGATTAGGACTGAAGCTTTCTTT
TRBJ2-1 NA TRBV19 NA CASRAGYNEQFF TGTGCCAGTAGGGCAGGCTACAATGAGCAGTTCTTC
TRBJ1-2 TRBD1 TRBV19 NA CASRAGTGLWGYTF TGTGCCAGTAGAGCCGGGACAGGGTTGTGGGGCTACACCTTC
TRBJ1-5 TRBD1 TRBV7-9 NA CASSVGQISSNQPQHF TGTGCCAGCAGCGTGGGACAGATCAGTAGCAATCAGCCCCAGCATTTT
TRBJ2-2 TRBD2 TRBV7-7 NA CASSLGAGGLTGELFF TGTGCCAGCAGCTTAGGAGCGGGAGGGCTCACCGGGGAGCTGTTTTTT
TRBJ1-4 NA TRBV30 NA CAWRHPGYPGNEKLFF TGTGCCTGGAGACACCCCGGCTATCCAGGGAATGAAAAACTGTTTTTT
TRBJ1-2 NA TRBV5-6 NA CASSLAGGSYGYTF TGTGCCAGCAGCTTGGCGGGGGGAAGCTATGGCTACACCTTC
TRBJ2-2 NA TRBV19 NA CASSIRHLGQTTGELFF TGTGCCAGTAGTATACGTCACTTAGGACAGACTACCGGGGAGCTGTTTTTT
TRBJ1-2 NA TRBV12-3/TRBV12-4 NA CASRLNYGYTF TGTGCCAGCAGACTGAACTATGGCTACACCTTC
TRBJ2-6 NA TRBV6-1 NA CASSEQFAGANVLTF TGTGCCAGCAGTGAACAGTTTGCCGGGGCCAACGTCCTGACTTTC
TRBJ1-2 TRBD1 TRBV19 few CASRLPGGYGYTF TGTGCCAGTAGGCTACCAGGGGGGTATGGCTACACCTTC
TRBJ2-2 TRBD1 TRBV7-2 NA CASSFTGGRFTGELFF TGTGCCAGCAGCTTCACAGGGGGAAGATTCACCGGGGAGCTGTTTTTT
TRBJ2-1 NA TRBV27 NA CASSFSGNNEQFF TGTGCCAGCAGTTTCTCGGGGAACAATGAGCAGTTCTTC
TRBJ1-6 TRBD1 TRBV3-1/TRBV3-2 NA CASSPTGVNSPLHF TGTGCCAGCAGCCCGACAGGGGTAAATTCACCCCTCCACTTT
TRBJ1-1 TRBD1 TRBV30 NA CAWSVRTGRNTEAFF TGTGCCTGGAGTGTACGGACAGGGAGGAACACTGAAGCTTTCTTT
TRBJ1-4 NA TRBV9 NA CASSASLGFNEKLFF TGTGCCAGCAGCGCCTCTCTGGGCTTTAATGAAAAACTGTTTTTT
TRBJ2-5 TRBD2 TRBV7-2 NA CASSKGEGSKETQYF TGTGCCAGCAGCAAAGGGGAGGGCAGTAAAGAGACCCAGTACTTC
TRBJ2-2 TRBD1 TRBV30 once CAWLFRTGSTGELFF TGTGCCTGGTTGTTTAGGACAGGGAGCACCGGGGAGCTGTTTTTT
TRBJ2-3 TRBD2 TRBV9 NA CASSKTATTSGGAATQYF TGTGCCAGCAGCAAGACAGCAACGACTAGCGGGGGGGCCGCTACGCAGTATTTT
TRBJ1-3 NA TRBV3-1/TRBV3-2 NA CASSPSSTRRSGNTIYF TGTGCCAGCAGCCCATCTTCGACAAGACGCTCTGGAAACACCATATATTTT
TRBJ1-4 TRBD1 TRBV3-1/TRBV3-2 few CASSLFGTGVKEKLFF TGTGCCAGCAGTTTATTCGGGACAGGGGTAAAGGAAAAACTGTTTTTT
TRBJ2-5 TRBD2 TRBV5-1 NA CASSQGPGGAYQETQYF TGCGCCAGCAGCCAAGGACCCGGGGGGGCTTACCAAGAGACCCAGTACTTC
TRBJ2-3 NA TRBV6-2/TRBV6-3 NA CASSYSRAGTDTQYF TGTGCCAGCAGTTACTCGCGTGCAGGGACAGATACGCAGTATTTT
TRBJ1-2 NA TRBV5-1 NA CASSLDTGLDGYTF TGCGCCAGCAGCTTGGATACGGGTTTGGATGGCTACACCTTC
TRBJ1-1 NA TRBV7-9 few CASSLGSRVGTEAFF TGTGCCAGCAGCTTAGGTTCCAGGGTGGGCACTGAAGCTTTCTTT
TRBJ1-5 NA TRBV10-3 NA CAISDNSNQPQHF TGTGCCATCAGTGATAATAGCAATCAGCCCCAGCATTTT
TRBJ1-2 NA TRBV25-1 few CASSDSGVTSLNYGYTF TGTGCCAGCAGTGATTCGGGGGTAACCTCCTTAAACTATGGCTACACCTTC
TRBJ2-4 NA TRBV7-4 NA CASSLANDISQQAAKNIQYF TGTGCCAGCAGCTTAGCGAACGATATCAGTCAACAGGCGGCCAAAAACATTCAGTACTTC
TRBJ1-2 NA TRBV5-4 NA CASSSPVTGSGYTF TGTGCCAGCAGCAGCCCAGTTACAGGTAGCGGCTACACCTTC
TRBJ1-2 TRBD1 TRBV25-1 NA CASTQTGGNYGYTF TGTGCCAGCACTCAGACAGGGGGGAACTATGGCTACACCTTC